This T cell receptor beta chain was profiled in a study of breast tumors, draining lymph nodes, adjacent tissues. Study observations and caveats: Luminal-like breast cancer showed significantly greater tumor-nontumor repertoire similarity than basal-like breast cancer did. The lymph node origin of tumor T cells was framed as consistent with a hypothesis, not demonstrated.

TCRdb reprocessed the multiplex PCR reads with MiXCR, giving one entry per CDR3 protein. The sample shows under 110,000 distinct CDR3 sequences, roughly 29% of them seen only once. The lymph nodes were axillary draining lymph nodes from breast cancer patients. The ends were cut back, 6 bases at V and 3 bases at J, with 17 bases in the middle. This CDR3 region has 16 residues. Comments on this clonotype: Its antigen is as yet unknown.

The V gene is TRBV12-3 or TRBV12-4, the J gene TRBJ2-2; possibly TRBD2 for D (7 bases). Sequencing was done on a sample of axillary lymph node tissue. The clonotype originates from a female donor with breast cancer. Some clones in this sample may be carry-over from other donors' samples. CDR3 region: CASSPIAGAHTGELFF. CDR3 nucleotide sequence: TGTGCCAGCAGCCCTATCGCGGGGGCCCACACCGGGGAGCTGTTTTTT.